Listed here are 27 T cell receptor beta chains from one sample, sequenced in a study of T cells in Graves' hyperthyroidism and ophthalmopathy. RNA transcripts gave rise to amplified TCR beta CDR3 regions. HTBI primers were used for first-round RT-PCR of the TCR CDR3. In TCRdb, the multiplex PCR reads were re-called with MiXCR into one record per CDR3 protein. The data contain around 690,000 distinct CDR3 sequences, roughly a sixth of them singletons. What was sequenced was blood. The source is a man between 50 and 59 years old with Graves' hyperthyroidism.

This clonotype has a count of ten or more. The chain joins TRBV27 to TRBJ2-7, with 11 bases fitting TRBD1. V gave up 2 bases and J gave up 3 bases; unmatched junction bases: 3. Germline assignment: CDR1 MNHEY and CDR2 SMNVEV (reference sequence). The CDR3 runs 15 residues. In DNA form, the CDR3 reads TGTGCCAGCAGTTTAGGGACAGGGGGTGGCTACGAGCAGTACTTC. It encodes CASSLGTGGGYEQYF.

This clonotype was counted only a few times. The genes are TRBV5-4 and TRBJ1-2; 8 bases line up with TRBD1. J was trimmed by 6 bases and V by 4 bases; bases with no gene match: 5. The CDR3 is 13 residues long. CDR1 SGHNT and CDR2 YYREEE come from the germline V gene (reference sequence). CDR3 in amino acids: CASSLKDRDGYTF. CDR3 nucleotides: TGTGCCAGCAGCCTGAAGGACAGGGATGGCTACACCTTC.

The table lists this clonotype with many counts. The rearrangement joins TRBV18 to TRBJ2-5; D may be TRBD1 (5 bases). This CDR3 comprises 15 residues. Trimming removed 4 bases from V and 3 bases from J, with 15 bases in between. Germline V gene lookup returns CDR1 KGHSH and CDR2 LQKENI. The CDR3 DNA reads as TGTGCCAGCTCACAATTAAGGGGCCGGGAAGAGACCCAGTACTTC. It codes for CASSQLRGREETQYF. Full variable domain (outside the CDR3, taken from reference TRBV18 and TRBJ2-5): NAGVMQNPRHLVRRRGQEARLRCSPMKGHSHVYWYRQLPEEGLKFMVYLQKENIIDESGMPKERFSAEFPKEGPSILRIQQVVRGDSAAYFCASSQLRGREETQYFGPGTRLLVL.

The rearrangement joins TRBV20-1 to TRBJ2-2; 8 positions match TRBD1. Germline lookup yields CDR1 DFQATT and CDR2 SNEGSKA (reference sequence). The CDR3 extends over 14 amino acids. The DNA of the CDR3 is TGCATAATCCCCGGGACAGGGAACACCGGGGAGCTGTTTTTT. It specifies CIIPGTGNTGELFF.

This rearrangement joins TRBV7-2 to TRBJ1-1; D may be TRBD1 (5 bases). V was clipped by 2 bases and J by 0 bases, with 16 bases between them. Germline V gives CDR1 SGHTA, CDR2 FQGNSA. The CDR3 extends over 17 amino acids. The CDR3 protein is CASSLLPGGGLNTEAFF. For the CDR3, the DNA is TGTGCCAGCAGCTTACTCCCGGGCGGGGGGTTGAACACTGAAGCTTTCTTT.

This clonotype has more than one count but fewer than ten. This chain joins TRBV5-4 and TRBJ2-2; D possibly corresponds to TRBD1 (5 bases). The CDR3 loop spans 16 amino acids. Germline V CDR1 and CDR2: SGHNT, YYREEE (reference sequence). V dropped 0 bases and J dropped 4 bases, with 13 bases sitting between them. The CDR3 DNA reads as TGTGCCAGCAGCTTGGATCAGGGTTCGACCACCGGGGAGCTGTTTTTT. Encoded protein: CASSLDQGSTTGELFF.

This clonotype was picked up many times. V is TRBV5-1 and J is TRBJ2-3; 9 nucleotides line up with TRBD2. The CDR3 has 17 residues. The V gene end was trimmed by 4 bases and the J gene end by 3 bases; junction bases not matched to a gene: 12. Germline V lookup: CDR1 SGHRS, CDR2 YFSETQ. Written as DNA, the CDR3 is TGCGCCAGCAGCAAAACGCTAGCGGGGAGTGGGACAGATACGCAGTATTTT. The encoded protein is CASSKTLAGSGTDTQYF.

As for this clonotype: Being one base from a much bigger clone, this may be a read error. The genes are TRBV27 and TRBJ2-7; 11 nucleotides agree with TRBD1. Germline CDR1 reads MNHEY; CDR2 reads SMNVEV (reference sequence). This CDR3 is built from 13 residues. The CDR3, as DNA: TGTGCCAGCCAACGGACAGGGGGCTACGAGCAGTGCTTC. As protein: CASQRTGGYEQCF.

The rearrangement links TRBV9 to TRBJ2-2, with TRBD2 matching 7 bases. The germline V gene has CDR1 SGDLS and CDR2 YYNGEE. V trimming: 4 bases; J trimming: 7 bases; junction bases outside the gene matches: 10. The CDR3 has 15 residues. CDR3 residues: CASSSRSRGVGELFF. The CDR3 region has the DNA TGTGCCAGCAGCTCCCGCAGTCGGGGGGTCGGGGAGCTGTTTTTT.

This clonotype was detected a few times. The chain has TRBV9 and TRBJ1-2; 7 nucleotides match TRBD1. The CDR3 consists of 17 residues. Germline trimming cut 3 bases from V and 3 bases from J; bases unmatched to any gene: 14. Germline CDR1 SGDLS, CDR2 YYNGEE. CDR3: CASSDPGGGPYYYGYTF. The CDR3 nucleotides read TGTGCCAGCAGCGACCCAGGGGGTGGACCATACTACTATGGCTACACCTTC.

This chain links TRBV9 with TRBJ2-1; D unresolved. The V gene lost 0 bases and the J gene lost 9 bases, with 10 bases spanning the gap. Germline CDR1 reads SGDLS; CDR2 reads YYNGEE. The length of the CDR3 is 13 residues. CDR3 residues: CASSVDLSGEQFF. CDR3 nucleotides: TGTGCCAGCAGCGTAGACTTGTCTGGTGAGCAGTTCTTC.

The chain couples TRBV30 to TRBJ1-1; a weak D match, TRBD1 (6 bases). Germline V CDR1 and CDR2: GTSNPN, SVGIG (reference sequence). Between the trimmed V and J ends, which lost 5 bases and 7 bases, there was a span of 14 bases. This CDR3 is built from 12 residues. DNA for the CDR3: TGTGCCTGGCGAGTGAGGGGGGGTGAAGCTTTCTTT. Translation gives CAWRVRGGEAFF.

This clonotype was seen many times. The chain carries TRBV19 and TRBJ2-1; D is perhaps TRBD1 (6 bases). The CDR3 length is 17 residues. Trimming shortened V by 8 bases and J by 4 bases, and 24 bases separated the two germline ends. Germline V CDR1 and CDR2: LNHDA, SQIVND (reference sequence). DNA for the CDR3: TGTGCCAGTCAAGTAGAGGGTCGTGGGACACTATACAATGAGCAGTTCTTC. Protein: CASQVEGRGTLYNEQFF.

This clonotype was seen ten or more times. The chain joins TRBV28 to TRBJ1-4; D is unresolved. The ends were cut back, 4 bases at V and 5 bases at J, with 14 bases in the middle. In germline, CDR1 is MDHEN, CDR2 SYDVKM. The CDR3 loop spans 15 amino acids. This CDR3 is CASSSGGVGNEKLFF. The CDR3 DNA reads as TGTGCCAGCAGTTCCGGCGGGGTGGGAAATGAAAAACTGTTTTTT.

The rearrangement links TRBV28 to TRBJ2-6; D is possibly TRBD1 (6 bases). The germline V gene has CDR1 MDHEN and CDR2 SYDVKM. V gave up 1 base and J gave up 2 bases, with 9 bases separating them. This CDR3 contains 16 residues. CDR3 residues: CASSLSWGPGANVLTF. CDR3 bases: TGTGCCAGCAGTTTATCTTGGGGGCCTGGGGCCAACGTCCTGACTTTC.

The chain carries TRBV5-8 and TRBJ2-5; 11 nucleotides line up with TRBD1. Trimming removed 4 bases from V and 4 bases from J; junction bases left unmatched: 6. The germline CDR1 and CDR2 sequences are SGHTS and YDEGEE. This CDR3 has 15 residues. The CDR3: CASSVGTGGGETQYF. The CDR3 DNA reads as TGTGCCAGCAGCGTAGGGACAGGGGGAGGAGAGACCCAGTACTTC.

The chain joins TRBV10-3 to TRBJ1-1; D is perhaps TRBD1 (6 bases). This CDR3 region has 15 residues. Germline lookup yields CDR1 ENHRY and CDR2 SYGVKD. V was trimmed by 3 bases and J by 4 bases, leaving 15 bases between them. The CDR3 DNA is TGTGCCATCAGTGACCCCCCACAGGGCTCCACTGAAGCTTTCTTT. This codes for CAISDPPQGSTEAFF.

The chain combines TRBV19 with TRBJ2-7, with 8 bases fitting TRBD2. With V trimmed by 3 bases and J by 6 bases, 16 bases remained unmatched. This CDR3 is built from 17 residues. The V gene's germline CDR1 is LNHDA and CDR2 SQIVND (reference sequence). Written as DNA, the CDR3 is TGTGCCAGTAGTATGTATGGAGGTCGGACTAGCAAGGGCGAGCAGTACTTC. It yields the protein CASSMYGGRTSKGEQYF.

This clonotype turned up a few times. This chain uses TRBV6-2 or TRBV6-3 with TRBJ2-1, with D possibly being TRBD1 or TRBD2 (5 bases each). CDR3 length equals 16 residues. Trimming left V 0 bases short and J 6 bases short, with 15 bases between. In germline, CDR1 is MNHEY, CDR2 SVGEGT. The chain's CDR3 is CASSYSKLEGFNEQFF. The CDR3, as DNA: TGTGCCAGCAGTTACTCGAAACTAGAGGGGTTCAATGAGCAGTTCTTC.

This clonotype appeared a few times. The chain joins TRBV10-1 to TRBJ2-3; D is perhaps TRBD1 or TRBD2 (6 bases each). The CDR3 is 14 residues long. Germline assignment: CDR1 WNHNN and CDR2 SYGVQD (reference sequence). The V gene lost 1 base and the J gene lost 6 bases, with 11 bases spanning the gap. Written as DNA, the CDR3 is TGCGCCAGCAGTGAGTGGCAGGGGAGGGATACGCAGTATTTT. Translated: CASSEWQGRDTQYF.

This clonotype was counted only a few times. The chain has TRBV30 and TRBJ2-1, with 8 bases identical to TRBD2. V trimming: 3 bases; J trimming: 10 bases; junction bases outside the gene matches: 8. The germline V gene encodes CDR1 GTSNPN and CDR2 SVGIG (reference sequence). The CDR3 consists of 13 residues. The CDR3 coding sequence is TGTGCCTGGAGATCGGGAGGGCGGAGGGAGCAGTTCTTC. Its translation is CAWRSGGRREQFF.

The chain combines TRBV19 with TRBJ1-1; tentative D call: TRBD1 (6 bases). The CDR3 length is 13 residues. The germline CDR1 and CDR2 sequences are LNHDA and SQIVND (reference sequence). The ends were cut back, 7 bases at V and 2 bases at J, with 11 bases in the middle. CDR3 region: CASTNRDNTEAFF. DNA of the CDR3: TGTGCCAGTACCAACAGGGATAACACTGAAGCTTTCTTT.

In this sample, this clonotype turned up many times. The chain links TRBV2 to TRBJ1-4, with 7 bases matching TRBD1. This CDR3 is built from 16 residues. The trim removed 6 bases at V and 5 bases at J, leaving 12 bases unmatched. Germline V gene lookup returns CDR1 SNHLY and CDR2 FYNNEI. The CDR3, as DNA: TGTGCCAGCAGCCTTGACGGAGGGGGCGCGAATGAAAAACTGTTTTTT. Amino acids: CASSLDGGGANEKLFF. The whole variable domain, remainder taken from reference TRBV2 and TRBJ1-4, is EPEVTQTPSHQVTQMGQEVILRCVPISNHLYFYWYRQILGQKVEFLVSFYNNEISEKSEIFDDQFSVERPDGSNFTLKIRSTKLEDSAMYFCASSLDGGGANEKLFFGSGTQLSVL.

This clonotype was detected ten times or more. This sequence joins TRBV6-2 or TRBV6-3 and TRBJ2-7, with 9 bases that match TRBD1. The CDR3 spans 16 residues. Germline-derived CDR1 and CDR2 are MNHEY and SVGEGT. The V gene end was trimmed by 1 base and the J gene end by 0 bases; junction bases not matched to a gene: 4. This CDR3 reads CASSYYGQGSSYEQYF. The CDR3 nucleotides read TGTGCCAGCAGTTACTACGGACAGGGGAGCTCCTACGAGCAGTACTTC.

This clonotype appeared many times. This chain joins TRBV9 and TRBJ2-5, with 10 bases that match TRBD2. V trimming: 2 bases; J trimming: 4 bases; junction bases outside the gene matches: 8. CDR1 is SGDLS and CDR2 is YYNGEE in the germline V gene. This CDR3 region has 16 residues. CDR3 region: CASSVTLAGGPETQYF. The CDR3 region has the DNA TGTGCCAGCAGCGTGACCTTAGCGGGAGGACCAGAGACCCAGTACTTC.

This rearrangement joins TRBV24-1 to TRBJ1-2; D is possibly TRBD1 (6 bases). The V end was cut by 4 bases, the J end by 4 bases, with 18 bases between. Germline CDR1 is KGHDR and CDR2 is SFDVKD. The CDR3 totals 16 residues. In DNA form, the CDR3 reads TGTGCCACCAGTGACCCTCGACAAGGGGGTAGCTATGGCTACACCTTC. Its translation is CATSDPRQGGSYGYTF.

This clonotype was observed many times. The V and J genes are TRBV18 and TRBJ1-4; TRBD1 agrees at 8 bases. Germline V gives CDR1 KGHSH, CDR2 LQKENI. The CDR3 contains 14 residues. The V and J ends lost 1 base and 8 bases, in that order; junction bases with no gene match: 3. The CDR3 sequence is CASSPQQGGEKLFF. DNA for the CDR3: TGTGCCAGCTCACCACAACAGGGGGGCGAAAAACTGTTTTTT. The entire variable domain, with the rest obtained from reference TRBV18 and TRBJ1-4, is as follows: NAGVMQNPRHLVRRRGQEARLRCSPMKGHSHVYWYRQLPEEGLKFMVYLQKENIIDESGMPKERFSAEFPKEGPSILRIQQVVRGDSAAYFCASSPQQGGEKLFFGSGTQLSVL.